This TCR beta chain was sequenced in a study of shared clonotypes between healthy human individuals. A CD45RA-negative memory subset and a CD45RA+ naive subset were separated from the CD4+ cells. TCRdb's table, derived via immunoSEQ multiplex PCR, lists solely in-frame clones and lacks some. The table includes about 1.1 million clones, about 72% detected once. Study findings and constraints: Compared with memory subsets, naive subsets generally had larger estimated richness.

CDR1 is LNHDA, CDR2 SQIVND, per germline (reference sequence). J gave up 6 bases and V 5 bases, and 12 bases lay outside the gene matches. This CDR3 has 16 amino acids. Concerning this clone: No antigen is known for it.

This sequence originates from a man between 18 and 35 years old in good health. Some clones in this sample may be carry-over from other donors' samples. The sequenced material came from memory CD4+ T cells from PBMCs. Subset meaning: CD45RA-negative fraction. The chain joins TRBV19 to TRBJ2-3, with 9 bases matching TRBD1. The CDR3 is CASSLITGGLADTQYF. As DNA, the CDR3 is TGTGCCAGTAGTTTGATTACAGGGGGCTTGGCCGATACGCAGTATTTT.